Listed below are T cell receptor beta chains from one sample, sequenced in a study of blood T cell repertoires in COVID-19. Repertoires were generated with immunoSEQ multiplex PCR, while TCRdb's copy carries only in-frame clones and drops some. Here the sample spans about 180,000 clones, around 89% being singletons. The specimen was peripheral blood. These receptors were obtained from a man between 18 and 35 years old who had recovered from COVID-19. Both conserved end residues are part of each CDR3.

V gene	CDR3 protein
TRBV6-4	CASSAPGLAGINEQFF
TRBV15	CATSDRRDEQYF
TRBV4-3	CASSRELRETQYF
TRBV10-1	CASSATSGNTGELFF
TRBV28	CASSSRQDNTDTQYF
TRBV7-6	CASSLGVQEVKKLFF
TRBV19	CASRDRYYNEQFF
TRBV5-6	CASSLAASGRARTYNEQFF
TRBV9	CASSVGGGRQPQHF
TRBV3-1/TRBV3-2	CASSQERGMRVQYF
TRBV27	CASSPGLAADTQYF
TRBV4-3	CASSQDEGTGQETQYF
TRBV12-5	CASGLGSSGNTIYF
TRBV2	CASRRRDMNTEAFF
TRBV7-3	CASSNPARSYEQYF
TRBV6-5	CASSSGGVGYTF
TRBV11-3	CASSPGTGGSGTQYF
TRBV4-1	CASSQVGSAYYTDTQYF
TRBV11-3	CASSSNGAADTQYF
TRBV4-3	CASSRKRGTFQETQYF
TRBV30	CAGNTPGLDYEQYF
TRBV28	CASSLAGVGNNEQFF
TRBV9	CASSPADRPNYGYTF
TRBV4-3	CASSQGDRDYEQYF
TRBV6-6	CATLDRGLGEQYF
TRBV24-1	CATSEGGAGEKLFF
TRBV6-1	CASSRDRVMNTEAFF
TRBV19	CASSPTGAGFYNEQFF
TRBV19	CASSLASGTGSYEQYF
TRBV30	CAWSPRINYGYTF
TRBV19	CASRGTSGSSGELFF
TRBV3-1/TRBV3-2	CASSQDKARDRITDTQYF
TRBV29-1	CSVVGGGNYEQYF
TRBV20-1	CSASEDRTPMEAFF
TRBV27	CASTQGYTGELFF
TRBV6-5	CASSYSRGNNYGYTF
TRBV18	CASSPNQGDAGNTIYF
TRBV28	CASSTSDRVDYGYTF
TRBV7-9	CASSFRSSNTGELFF
TRBV5-1	CASSLEGDPGSPLHF
TRBV5-6	CASSLEQGPTYEQYF
TRBV6-1	CASSDFWTDLNTEAFF
TRBV27	CASSFRRGGELFF
TRBV7-8	CASSGVGLVTGELFF
TRBV9	CASSVGLAGGLGTGELFF
TRBV28	CASSFTGRDTQYF